The entry that follows covers one T cell receptor (beta chain) sequence. Its antigen remains unknown. In TCRdb, the RT-PCR reads were re-called with MiXCR into one record per CDR3 protein. In the table there are more than 400,000 distinct CDR3 sequences, roughly 11% of which are singletons. This specimen belongs to a study of response to subunit inactivated influenza vaccine. Study-wide results and limits: Seasonal influenza vaccination, on each occasion, was suggested by the authors to recruit few new T cells.

Sequenced material: PBMCs from blood, taken roughly 48 days after vaccination. The TCR was taken from a man aged 50-59 years who received an inactivated influenza vaccine.

This CDR3 reads CASSLRYRGGGETQYF. The CDR3 bases are TGTGCCAGCAGCCTACGTTACAGGGGAGGAGGAGAGACCCAGTACTTC. The rearrangement uses TRBV14 and TRBJ2-5, with D tentatively TRBD1 (7 bases). This CDR3 is 16 amino acids long. V lost 4 bases to trimming and J lost 4 bases, with 19 bases between them. Germline V CDR1 and CDR2: SGHDN, FVKESK.